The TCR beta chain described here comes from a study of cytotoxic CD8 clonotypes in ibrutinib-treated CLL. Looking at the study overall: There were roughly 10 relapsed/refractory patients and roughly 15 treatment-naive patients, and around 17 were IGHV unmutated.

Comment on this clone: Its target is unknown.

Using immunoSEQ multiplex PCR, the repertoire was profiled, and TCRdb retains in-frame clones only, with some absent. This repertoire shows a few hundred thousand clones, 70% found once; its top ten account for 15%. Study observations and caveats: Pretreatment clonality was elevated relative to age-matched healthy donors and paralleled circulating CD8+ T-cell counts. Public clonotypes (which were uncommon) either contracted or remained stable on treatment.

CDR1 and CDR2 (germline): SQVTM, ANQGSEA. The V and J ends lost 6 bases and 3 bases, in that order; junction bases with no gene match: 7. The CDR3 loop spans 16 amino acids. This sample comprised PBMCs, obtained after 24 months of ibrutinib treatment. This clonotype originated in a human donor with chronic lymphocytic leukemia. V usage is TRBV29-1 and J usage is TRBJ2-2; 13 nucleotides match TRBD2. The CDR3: CSVPAGLAGDTGELFF. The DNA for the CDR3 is TGCAGCGTCCCAGCCGGACTAGCGGGAGACACCGGGGAGCTGTTTTTT.